This T cell receptor (beta chain) was recovered during a study of blood T cell repertoires in COVID-19 (dated by TCRdb to the early 2020s). About the investigation overall: Samples from collaborators originated in the United States, Italy and Spain and spanned both the acute and convalescent phases of COVID-19. Deeply sampled blood TCRbeta repertoires from subjects exposed to, actively infected with, or recovered from COVID-19 were included in the dataset. Samples came from the ongoing ImmuneRACE study (first 160 participants) plus 1,254 subjects from 6 global collaborators. Sample metadata almost always included a de-identified subject ID, COVID-19 status, age in years and sex. The repertoires were released in a freely available public database intended as a resource for research on the immune response to SARS-CoV-2. HLA class I and class II types, where available, came from metadata supplied by the sample provider rather than from assay-based typing. The prospective study material was composed of cDNA or gDNA derived from T cells, B-cell-depleted T cells, or PBMCs.

The investigation overall reported the following: The amount of clinical and demographic metadata varied by source and participant and was provided uncurated.

The immunoSEQ Assay, a bias-controlled multiplex PCR, was used to amplify TCRbeta CDR3 regions from genomic DNA. Concerning the study's data processing: The number of nucleated cells in each sample was estimated by amplification of reference gene primers within the assay. To quantify the absolute abundance of each unique TCRbeta CDR3 rearrangement, sequence reads were collapsed and filtered. For each sample, productive Simpson clonality was calculated by taking the square root of Simpson's diversity index across productive rearrangements. Not all clones reach the TCRdb copy of this immuneACCESS table, which keeps in-frame sequences only. Checked studies attribute under half of the gap to unresolved V genes and leave the rest unexplained. The V and J calls and the clone size are those of that table, but D and trimming were determined from the DNA. The sample table holds about 330,000 clones, of which over 75% were seen once. Clones ranked in the top ten supply 5% to 6% of the sample.

Enrolling through a virtual design, the prospective study's participants ranged in age from roughly 18 to 89 years and lived across about two dozen United States geographic areas. To assign participants to cohorts, the prospective study relied on clinical history that participants themselves reported in a screening survey and a study questionnaire. Recovered participants in ImmuneRACE Cohort 3 were defined by two consecutive negative NP/OP PCR tests, clearance by a healthcare professional, or resolution of symptoms. Each participant in the prospective study had whole blood, serum and a nasopharyngeal or oropharyngeal swab collected by mobile phlebotomists. Prospective study participants could optionally give additional blood draws and questionnaires over a roughly 2-month period. Prospective study blood samples were shipped either frozen or at room temperature before DNA extraction. In regard to this clone: Its recognized antigen is unknown. There are no base qualities to consult, and no much larger clone falls within one base.

The specimen was PBMCs or T cells enriched from blood (not recorded which). This clonotype was obtained from a man under 40 who had recovered from COVID-19.

This receptor has the CDR3 CASTSLGQLGTEAFF. The nucleotide sequence reads TGTGCCAGCACTTCCCTCGGACAGTTGGGGACTGAAGCTTTCTTT. The V gene is TRBV6-5 and the J gene is TRBJ1-1; TRBD1 is possibly the D segment (6 matching bases). Cut back by 7 bases and 5 bases, the V and J ends lie 20 bases apart. CDR1 is given as MNHEY and CDR2 as SVGAGI, both from the germline V gene. The CDR3, cysteine through phenylalanine, is 15 amino acids long. Kept here is only the CDR3 DNA, which spans 45 bases and is read in frame from base 1.